The 13 T cell receptor beta chains in this list originate from one sample, sequenced in a study of T cells expressing NK-cell markers (TCRdb year 2020). Library prep was done by 5' RACE. TCRdb shows the sequencer as Illumina HiSeq 2000. After reprocessing by TCRdb, each CDR3 protein sequence is one entry, and no DNA is given. This sample's listing comprises about 400,000 distinct CDR3 sequences. Approximately 12% of the sample belongs to the ten largest clones. Sequencing was carried out using blood T cells: a sorted CD56 or NKG2C T cell subset, CD4+ or CD8+ T cells, or bulk PBMC T cells (not recorded which). These receptors all stem from a woman in her fifties or sixties in good health. Donor details come from another sample of the same person, matched by shared clones.

The V and J genes are TRBV5-1 and TRBJ2-7; TCRdb outputs TRBD2, but without DNA this stays unchecked. CDR3 size: 14 residues. Germline values: CDR1 SGHRS, CDR2 YFSETQ. The CDR3 loop reads CASSPGTSEYEQYF.

V is TRBV28 and J is TRBJ2-3; with no DNA, the TCRdb D assignment of TRBD2 cannot be verified. CDR3 length: 18 residues. CDR1 and CDR2 (germline): MDHEN, SYDVKM. The CDR3 is CASSFGLAGEGSTDTQYF.

The J gene is TRBJ2-1, the V gene TRBV11-3; the D call of TRBD2 rests on TCRdb alone, since no DNA is present to check it. The CDR3 has 15 amino acids. Germline V gene lookup returns CDR1 SGHNT and CDR2 YENEEA. The chain's CDR3 is CASSLESGRYNEQFF.

The chain joins TRBV20-1 to TRBJ2-7; the D call from TCRdb, TRBD1, cannot be confirmed without DNA. The CDR3 is 14 amino acids. Germline loops: CDR1 DFQATT, CDR2 SNEGSKA (reference sequence). This chain's CDR3 is CSVPRGARLEEQYF.

The V and J genes are TRBV12-3 or TRBV12-4 and TRBJ2-1; the D call of TRBD1 rests on TCRdb alone, since no DNA is present to check it. This CDR3 has 17 residues. The CDR3 is CASSPTIGTGLDNEQFF.

The chain links TRBV12-3 or TRBV12-4 to TRBJ2-1; there is no DNA to check the TCRdb D call of TRBD2. The CDR3 is made up of 18 amino acids. This CDR3 is CASSRQGLLGLAGQEQFF.

The V gene is TRBV10-2, the J gene TRBJ1-3. The length of the CDR3 is 12 residues. Germline V gene sequence: CDR1 WSHSY, CDR2 SAAADI. The CDR3 is CASSPSGNTIYF.

This sequence joins TRBV6-5 and TRBJ1-4; the TRBD1 assignment by TCRdb is unverifiable without DNA. Germline V lookup: CDR1 MNHEY, CDR2 SVGAGI. The CDR3 is 16 amino acids. CDR3: CASRMTWGETNEKLFF.

J is TRBJ2-7 and V is TRBV12-3 or TRBV12-4; there is no DNA to check the TCRdb D call of TRBD1. The CDR3 extends over 16 amino acids. CDR3 sequence: CASSFFGTELSYEQYF.

V gene TRBV3-1 combines with J gene TRBJ2-3. The germline V gene encodes CDR1 LGHDT and CDR2 YNNKEL (reference sequence). This CDR3 region has 16 residues. The CDR3 sequence is CASSLETGLWTDTQYF.

The J gene is TRBJ1-4, the V gene TRBV4-1; TCRdb proposes TRBD1, but this gene call is untestable without DNA. There are 15 residues in the CDR3. Germline V gene lookup returns CDR1 MGHRA and CDR2 YSYEKL. CDR3 amino acids: CASSQPDRVNEKLFF.

V gene TRBV4-1 combines with J gene TRBJ1-1; TCRdb names TRBD1, which stays unverified in the absence of DNA. CDR3 length: 14 residues. CDR1 and CDR2 (germline): MGHRA, YSYEKL. This chain's CDR3 is CASSQVGANTEAFF.

The CDR3 region is CASSLGTGVADTQYF. This sequence joins TRBV5-1 and TRBJ2-3; the TRBD2 assignment by TCRdb is unverifiable without DNA. In germline, CDR1 is SGHRS, CDR2 YFSETQ. The CDR3 sequence is 15 residues long.